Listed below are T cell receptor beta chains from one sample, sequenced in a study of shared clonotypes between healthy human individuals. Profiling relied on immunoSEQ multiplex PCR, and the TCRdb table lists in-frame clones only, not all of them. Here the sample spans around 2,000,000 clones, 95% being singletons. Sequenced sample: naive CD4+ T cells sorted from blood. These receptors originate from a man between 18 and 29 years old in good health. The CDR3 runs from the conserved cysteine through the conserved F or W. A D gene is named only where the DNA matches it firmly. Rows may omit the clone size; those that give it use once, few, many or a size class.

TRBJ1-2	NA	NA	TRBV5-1	CASSYGGEEGYTF	TGCGCCAGCAGCTATGGTGGGGAGGAAGGCTACACCTTC
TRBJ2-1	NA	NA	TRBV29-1	CSLRLGSYNEQFF	TGCAGCCTGAGATTAGGTTCCTACAATGAGCAGTTCTTC
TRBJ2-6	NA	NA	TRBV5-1	CASREYFSGANVLTF	TGCGCCAGCAGAGAGTACTTCTCTGGGGCCAACGTCCTGACTTTC
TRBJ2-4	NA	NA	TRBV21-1	CASTAEGTGIRYF	TGTGCCAGCACAGCCGAAGGGACAGGGATTCGATACTTC
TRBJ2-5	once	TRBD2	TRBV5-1	CASSSLAGGRRVETQYF	TGCGCCAGCAGCTCACTAGCGGGGGGGCGACGGGTGGAGACCCAGTACTTC
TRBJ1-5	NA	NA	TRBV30	CAWSQKQRWNQPQHF	TGTGCCTGGAGTCAGAAACAGAGATGGAATCAGCCCCAGCATTTT
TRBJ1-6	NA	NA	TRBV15	CATSRDLSGLGSPLHF	TGTGCCACCAGCAGAGACCTATCGGGGCTCGGTTCACCCCTCCACTTT
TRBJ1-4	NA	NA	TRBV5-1	CASSLADRSNEKLFF	TGCGCCAGCAGCTTGGCCGACCGGAGTAATGAAAAACTGTTTTTT
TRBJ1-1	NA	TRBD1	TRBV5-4	CASSQGTGWNTEAFF	TGTGCCAGCAGCCAAGGGACAGGGTGGAACACTGAAGCTTTCTTT
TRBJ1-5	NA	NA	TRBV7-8	CASSANRDGNQPQHF	TGTGCCAGCAGCGCAAACAGGGATGGGAATCAGCCCCAGCATTTT
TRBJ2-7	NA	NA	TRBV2	CASSDPGHGTYEQYF	TGTGCCAGCAGCGACCCGGGACATGGAACCTACGAGCAGTACTTC
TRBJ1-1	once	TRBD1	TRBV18	CASSPDRGSNTEAFF	TGTGCCAGCTCACCCGACAGGGGGTCGAACACTGAAGCTTTCTTT
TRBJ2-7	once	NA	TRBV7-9	CAGAGEQYF	TGTGCAGGGGCTGGGGAGCAGTACTTC
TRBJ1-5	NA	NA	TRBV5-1	CASSLLGVDQPQHF	TGCGCCAGCAGCTTGTTAGGGGTGGATCAGCCCCAGCATTTT
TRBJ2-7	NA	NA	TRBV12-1	CASEGSPGGFHEQYF	TGTGCCAGCGAGGGATCCCCAGGGGGCTTCCACGAGCAGTACTTC
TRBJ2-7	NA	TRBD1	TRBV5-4	CASSLKGQGSYEQYF	TGTGCCAGCAGCTTGAAGGGACAGGGTTCCTACGAGCAGTACTTC
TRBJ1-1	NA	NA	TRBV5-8	CASSLVRNALNTEAFF	TGTGCCAGCAGCTTGGTGAGGAACGCTCTGAACACTGAAGCTTTCTTT
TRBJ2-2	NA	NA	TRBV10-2	CASSDTTGTGELFF	TGCGCCAGCAGTGACACCACAGGCACCGGGGAGCTGTTTTTT
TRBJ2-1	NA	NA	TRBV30	CAWSAQWLNNEQFF	TGTGCCTGGAGTGCACAGTGGCTGAACAATGAGCAGTTCTTC
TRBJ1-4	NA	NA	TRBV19	CASSVTAANEKLFF	TGTGCCAGTAGTGTGACAGCAGCAAATGAAAAACTGTTTTTT
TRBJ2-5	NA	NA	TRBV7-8	CASSSGRQETQYF	TGTGCCAGCAGCTCAGGTAGACAAGAGACCCAGTACTTC
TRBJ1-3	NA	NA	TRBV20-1	CSASSGNTIYF	TGCAGTGCGTCCTCTGGAAACACCATATATTTT
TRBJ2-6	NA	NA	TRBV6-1	CASSEGRGVGANVLTF	TGTGCCAGCAGTGAAGGCAGGGGTGTGGGGGCCAACGTCCTGACTTTC
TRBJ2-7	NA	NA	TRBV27	CASSSSLYEQYF	TGTGCCAGCAGTTCCTCTCTCTACGAGCAGTACTTC
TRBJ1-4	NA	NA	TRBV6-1	CASSDLTDNEKLFF	TGTGCCAGCAGTGATTTGACGGATAATGAAAAACTGTTTTTT
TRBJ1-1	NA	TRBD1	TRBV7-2	CASSLAYRGTEAFF	TGTGCCAGCAGCTTAGCATACAGGGGGACTGAAGCTTTCTTT
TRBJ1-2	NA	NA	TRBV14	CASSQGVNYGYTF	TGTGCCAGCAGCCAAGGCGTGAACTATGGCTACACCTTC
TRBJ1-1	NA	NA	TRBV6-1	CAARGGRETEAFF	TGTGCCGCCAGAGGGGGAAGAGAAACTGAAGCTTTCTTT
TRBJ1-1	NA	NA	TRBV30	CAWSVEREAFF	TGTGCCTGGAGTGTGGAGAGGGAAGCTTTCTTT
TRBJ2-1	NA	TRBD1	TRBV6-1	CASSRGTGVVNEQFF	TGTGCCAGCAGCCGGGGGACAGGGGTGGTGAATGAGCAGTTCTTC
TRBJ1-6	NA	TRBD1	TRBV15	CATSGTANSPLHF	TGTGCCACCTCCGGGACAGCGAATTCACCCCTCCACTTT
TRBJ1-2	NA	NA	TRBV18	CASSPPSTKSPAGYTF	TGTGCCAGCTCACCACCCTCAACTAAAAGTCCCGCCGGCTACACCTTC
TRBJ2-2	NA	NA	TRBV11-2	CASSLRNTGELFF	TGTGCCAGCAGCTTAAGGAACACCGGGGAGCTGTTTTTT
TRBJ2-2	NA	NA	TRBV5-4	CASSFLTPGRGTGELFF	TGTGCCAGCAGCTTCTTGACTCCGGGGCGGGGCACCGGGGAGCTGTTTTTT
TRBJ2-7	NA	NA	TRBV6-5	CASVRNYEQYF	TGTGCCAGCGTTAGGAACTACGAGCAGTACTTC
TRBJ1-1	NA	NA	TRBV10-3	CAISEVNPGQGPTEAFF	TGTGCCATCAGTGAGGTCAACCCCGGGCAGGGTCCGACTGAAGCTTTCTTT
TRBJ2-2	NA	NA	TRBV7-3	CASSFVGSTGELFF	TGTGCCAGCAGCTTCGTCGGTAGCACCGGGGAGCTGTTTTTT
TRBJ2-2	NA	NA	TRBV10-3	CAISPSPGELFF	TGTGCCATCAGTCCTAGCCCCGGGGAGCTGTTTTTT
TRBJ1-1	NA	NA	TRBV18	CASSLGQTYTEAFF	TGTGCCAGCTCACTTGGCCAGACCTACACTGAAGCTTTCTTT
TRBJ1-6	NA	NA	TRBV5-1	CASSLSLQENYNSPLHF	TGCGCCAGCAGCTTGTCCCTACAGGAAAACTATAATTCACCCCTCCACTTT
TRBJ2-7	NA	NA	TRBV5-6	CASSLQGTYEQYF	TGTGCCAGCAGCTTACAGGGTACCTACGAGCAGTACTTC